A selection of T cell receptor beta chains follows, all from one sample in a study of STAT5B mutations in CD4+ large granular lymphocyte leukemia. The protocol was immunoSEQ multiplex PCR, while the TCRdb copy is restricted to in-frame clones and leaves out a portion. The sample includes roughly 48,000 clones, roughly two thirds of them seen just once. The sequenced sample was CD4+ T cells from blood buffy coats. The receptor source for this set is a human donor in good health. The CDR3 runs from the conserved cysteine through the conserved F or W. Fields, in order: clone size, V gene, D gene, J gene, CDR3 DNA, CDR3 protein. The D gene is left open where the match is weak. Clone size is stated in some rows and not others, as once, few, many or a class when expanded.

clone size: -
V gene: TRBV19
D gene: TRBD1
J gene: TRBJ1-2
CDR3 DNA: TGTGCCAGTAGTCCGACAGGGGACTATGGCTACACCTTC
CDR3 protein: CASSPTGDYGYTF

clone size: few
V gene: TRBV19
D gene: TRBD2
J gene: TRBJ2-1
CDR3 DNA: TGTGCCAGTAGGGATGGGACTAGCGGGTACAATGAGCAGTTCTTC
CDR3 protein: CASRDGTSGYNEQFF

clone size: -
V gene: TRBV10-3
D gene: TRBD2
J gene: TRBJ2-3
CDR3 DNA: TGTGCCATCAGTAGGGGACTAGCGGGGGCCTTTAGCACAGATACGCAGTATTTT
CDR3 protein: CAISRGLAGAFSTDTQYF

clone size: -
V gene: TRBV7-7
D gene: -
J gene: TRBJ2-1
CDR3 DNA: TGTGCTAGCAGCTCTAGCGCAGGGGGGGAGCAGTTCTTC
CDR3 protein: CASSSSAGGEQFF

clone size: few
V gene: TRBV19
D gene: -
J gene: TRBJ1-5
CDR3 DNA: TGTGCCAGTAGTATAGGGACAGTGACCCTCAATCAGCCCCAGCATTTT
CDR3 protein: CASSIGTVTLNQPQHF

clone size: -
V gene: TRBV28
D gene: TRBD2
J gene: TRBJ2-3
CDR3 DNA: TGTGCCAGCAGTGCCCCCGGGACTAGCGGGGGGGCCGGAGATACGCAGTATTTT
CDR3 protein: CASSAPGTSGGAGDTQYF

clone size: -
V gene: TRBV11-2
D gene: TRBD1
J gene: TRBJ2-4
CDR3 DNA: TGTGCCAGCAGCCAGGACCCGACAGGGTGGGACATTCAGTACTTC
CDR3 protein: CASSQDPTGWDIQYF

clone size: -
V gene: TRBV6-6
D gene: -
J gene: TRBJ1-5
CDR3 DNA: TGTGCCAGCAGCGACCCCCCGGATCAGCCCCAGCATTTT
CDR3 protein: CASSDPPDQPQHF

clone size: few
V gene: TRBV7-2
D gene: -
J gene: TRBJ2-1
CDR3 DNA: TGTGCCAGCAGCTTAGAGGGGAGCTCCTACAATGAGCAGTTCTTC
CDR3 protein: CASSLEGSSYNEQFF

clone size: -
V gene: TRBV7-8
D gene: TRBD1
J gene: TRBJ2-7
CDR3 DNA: TGTGCCAGCAGCTCACGGACAGGGGGTTACGAGCAGTACTTC
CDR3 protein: CASSSRTGGYEQYF

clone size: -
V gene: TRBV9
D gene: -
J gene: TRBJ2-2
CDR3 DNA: TGTGCCAGCAGCGTATTGGGGAACACCGGGGAGCTGTTTTTT
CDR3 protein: CASSVLGNTGELFF

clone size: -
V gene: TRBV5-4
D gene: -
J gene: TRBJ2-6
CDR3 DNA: TGTGCCAGCAGTCACAGGGACTCTGGGGCCAACGTCCTGACTTTC
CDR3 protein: CASSHRDSGANVLTF

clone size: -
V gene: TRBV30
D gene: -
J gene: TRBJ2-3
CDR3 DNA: TGTGCCTGGAGTAAGGGTGGGGGCCTCACCCCGGATACGCAGTATTTT
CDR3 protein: CAWSKGGGLTPDTQYF

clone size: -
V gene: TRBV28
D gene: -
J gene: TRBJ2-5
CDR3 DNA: TGTGCCAGCAGTGGAGGGGGACTACCGGCCCAGTACTTC
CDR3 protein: CASSGGGLPAQYF